A selection of T cell receptor beta chains follows, all from one sample in a study of blood T cells in healthy people across ages. TCRdb processed the 5' RACE reads anew with MiXCR; each CDR3 protein has one entry. In the table there are around 580,000 distinct CDR3 sequences, 40% to 55% of which are singletons. The material sequenced was blood. The receptors originated from a man of 80 years or more in good health. CDR3s include the opening cysteine and the closing phenylalanine or tryptophan. A D gene is named only where the DNA matches it firmly. The size entry is marked missing in some rows and otherwise reads once, few, many or a size class.

>TRBJ2-1|-|-|TRBV29-1
TGCAGCGTGGGGCCAGGGGACGGGGAGCAGTTCTTC
CSVGPGDGEQFF
>TRBJ2-3|-|once|TRBV7-9
TGTGCCAGCAGTAAATACTGCTCATCCAGCGGCACAGATACGCAGTATTTT
CASSKYCSSSGTDTQYF
>TRBJ2-1|-|few|TRBV7-2
TGTGCCAGCAGCTTAGACGGAGGCGAGCAGTTCTTC
CASSLDGGEQFF
>TRBJ2-2|-|many|TRBV6-5
TGTGCCAGCAGGCAGGGAGCCGGGGAGCTGTTTTTT
CASRQGAGELFF
>TRBJ2-3|TRBD1|few|TRBV20-1
TGCAGTGCTAGTCAAACCACGGGACAGGGATCAGATACGCAGTATTTT
CSASQTTGQGSDTQYF
>TRBJ2-5|-|-|TRBV30
TGTGCCTGGAGCTGGAACAGTGCATTCCAAGAGACCCAGTACTTC
CAWSWNSAFQETQYF
>TRBJ1-6|-|-|TRBV20-1
TGCAGTGTACCGGACAGCGTTTCTGGGTCCTATAATTCACCCCTCCACTTT
CSVPDSVSGSYNSPLHF
>TRBJ2-7|TRBD1|-|TRBV2
TGTGCCCATAGGGGACAGGGTTCCTACGAGCAGTACTTC
CAHRGQGSYEQYF
>TRBJ1-2|-|-|TRBV29-1
TGCAGCGTAGCCGACGTGGGGGGTTCTAACTATGGCTACACCTTC
CSVADVGGSNYGYTF
>TRBJ2-7|TRBD2|-|TRBV7-3
TGTGCCAGCAGCTTAGGACCGGGAGGGATCTACGAGCAGTACTTC
CASSLGPGGIYEQYF
>TRBJ2-2|-|-|TRBV27
TGTGCCACCGGGACTGTCGGGGTGAACACCGGGGAGCTGTTTTTT
CATGTVGVNTGELFF
>TRBJ2-1|TRBD2|-|TRBV5-1
TGCGCCAGCAGCCTAGGACTAGCGGGAGGACAGTCCTACAATGAGCAGTTCTTC
CASSLGLAGGQSYNEQFF
>TRBJ2-2|-|-|TRBV20-1
TGCAGTATGTTCTCGGGCGACTCGAACACCGGGGAGCTGTTTTTT
CSMFSGDSNTGELFF
>TRBJ1-1|-|few|TRBV9
TGTGCCAGCAGCCTCGTGTTGGCCTACATGAACACTGAAGCTTTCTTT
CASSLVLAYMNTEAFF
>TRBJ1-2|-|once|TRBV7-2
TGTGCCAGCAGCTTAGGTAGACAGGCCGACTATGGCTACACCTTC
CASSLGRQADYGYTF
>TRBJ1-2|-|many|TRBV27
TGTGCCAGCAGTCCCCGGTGGGGGGGGAGCTATGGCTACACCTTC
CASSPRWGGSYGYTF
>TRBJ1-1|-|few|TRBV7-9
TGTGCCAGCAGCTTGGCTAAGGGTCGGACTGAAGCTTTCTTT
CASSLAKGRTEAFF
>TRBJ2-7|-|-|TRBV15
TGTGCCACCAGCAGCGCCCTCCGCGTCGAGCAGTACTTC
CATSSALRVEQYF
>TRBJ2-7|-|few|TRBV20-1
TGCAGTGCTGGGGGTAGCATCGGGCTTTCCTACGAGCAGTACTTC
CSAGGSIGLSYEQYF
>TRBJ1-2|-|-|TRBV29-1
TGCAGCGTCGAACAGGGAAACTATGGCTACACCTTC
CSVEQGNYGYTF
>TRBJ2-7|-|-|TRBV2
TGTGCCAGCTCCCACTACAGCGGTCCCTACGAGCAGTACTTC
CASSHYSGPYEQYF
>TRBJ1-1|TRBD1|-|TRBV5-1
TGCGCCAGCAGCTTGGGTTCATTGGGACAGGCGAACACTGAAGCTTTCTTT
CASSLGSLGQANTEAFF
>TRBJ2-5|TRBD2|-|TRBV20-1
TGCAGTGCTAGTCCTAGCGGGGGACAAGAGACCCAGTACTTC
CSASPSGGQETQYF
>TRBJ2-7|TRBD2|few|TRBV29-1
TGCAGCGCTGGGGGGTCGGGACTAGCGGTACGGGAGCAGTACTTC
CSAGGSGLAVREQYF
>TRBJ1-1|TRBD1|few|TRBV20-1
TGCAGTGCTCGACAGGGAGGGCCTGAAGCTTTCTTT
CSARQGGPEAFF
>TRBJ1-1|-|-|TRBV5-6
TGTGCCAGCAGCGATCCGGGACACATGTTCACTGAAGCTTTCTTT
CASSDPGHMFTEAFF
>TRBJ2-5|-|few|TRBV9
TGTGCCAGCAGCGCTGGACTACAAGGAGCGCAAGAGACCCAGTACTTC
CASSAGLQGAQETQYF
>TRBJ2-4|TRBD2|-|TRBV11-2
TGTGCCAGCAGCTTAGGGGGGTGGACTAGCGGGACAAATGGGACCAAAAACATTCAGTACTTC
CASSLGGWTSGTNGTKNIQYF
>TRBJ2-1|TRBD2|-|TRBV7-2
TGTGCCCGCAGCTTCGGTAGCGGGGGGTACAATGAGCAGTTCTTC
CARSFGSGGYNEQFF
>TRBJ1-2|-|-|TRBV7-2
TGTGCGGGGGGACTGTCCAGCGGGGGCTACACCTTC
CAGGLSSGGYTF
>TRBJ1-1|-|-|TRBV27
TGTGCCAGCAGTTTATCGAAGGTAGATAGGGCTTTCTTT
CASSLSKVDRAFF
>TRBJ2-1|-|few|TRBV11-2
TGTGCCAGCAGCTTCAGACTGAGGGGCCCACAGTTCTCCTACAATGAGCAGTTCTTC
CASSFRLRGPQFSYNEQFF
>TRBJ2-5|TRBD1|-|TRBV12-3/TRBV12-4
TGTGCCAGCAGTCTGACAGGGGGTGTGATGGAGACCCAGTACTTC
CASSLTGGVMETQYF
>TRBJ1-2|-|few|TRBV4-1
TGCGCCAGCAGCTACCGGACAGAAGCTAACTATGGCTACACCTTC
CASSYRTEANYGYTF
>TRBJ2-3|TRBD2|-|TRBV7-2
TGTGCCAGCAGCTTACGCCTACTAGCGGGTGGGGATACGCAGTATTTT
CASSLRLLAGGDTQYF
>TRBJ2-5|-|-|TRBV5-5
TGTGCCAGCAGCTTGGCCAGGGACAATGAGCAGTACTTC
CASSLARDNEQYF